The 14 T cell receptor beta chains given below trace back to one sample, sequenced in a study of technical replicates of blood from several donors. Sequencing used immunoSEQ multiplex PCR; TCRdb keeps in-frame clones, though not all of them. The data show some 93,000 clones, roughly 96% seen once. Material: T cells isolated from PBMCs. These receptors all stem from a human donor in good health.

The V and J genes are TRBV4-2 and TRBJ1-2, with 10 bases aligning to TRBD1. The junction had 4 bases not matched to a gene; V was cut back by 0 bases and J by 6 bases. From germline, CDR1 is LGHNA and CDR2 YNFKEQ. This CDR3 spans 15 amino acids. CDR3 sequence reads: CASSQDRQGADGYTF. CDR3 bases: TGTGCCAGCAGCCAAGATAGACAGGGGGCGGATGGCTACACCTTC.

V gene TRBV6-5 combines with J gene TRBJ1-1; D may be TRBD1 (6 bases). From germline, CDR1 is MNHEY and CDR2 SVGAGI. This CDR3 contains 12 residues. The V and J ends lost 7 bases and 3 bases respectively, with 9 bases between them. The CDR3 DNA reads as TGTGCCAGCATAGGGGGAGACACTGAAGCTTTCTTT. Its protein product is CASIGGDTEAFF.

This rearrangement joins TRBV5-1 to TRBJ1-2; D remains unclear. This CDR3 region has 14 residues. Germline loops: CDR1 SGHRS, CDR2 YFSETQ. Trimming took off 2 bases at V and 2 bases at J, with 10 bases between the two ends. CDR3 loop: CASSFDNENYGYTF. DNA for the CDR3: TGCGCCAGCAGCTTCGACAACGAAAACTATGGCTACACCTTC.

The J gene is TRBJ2-5, the V gene TRBV19, with D possibly matching TRBD2 (6 bases). The CDR3 is made up of 15 amino acids. Trimming took off 6 bases at V and 10 bases at J, with 24 bases between the two ends. Looked up from germline, CDR1 is LNHDA and CDR2 is SQIVND (reference sequence). The CDR3 DNA reads as TGTGCCAGTAGCCACCTACCCGTACTAACGGGGGTCCAGTACTTC. This sequence encodes CASSHLPVLTGVQYF.

V gene TRBV19 combines with J gene TRBJ2-3, with 10 bases fitting TRBD2. After removal of 4 bases from V and 5 bases from J, the junction contained 6 bases not matched to a gene. The CDR3 length is 15 residues. Germline V gene data show CDR1 as LNHDA and CDR2 as SQIVND (reference sequence). CDR3 DNA: TGTGCCAGTAGTACCCTAGCGGGAGTTGGAGATACGCAGTATTTT. Residues: CASSTLAGVGDTQYF.

The chain combines TRBV9 with TRBJ2-7; D might be TRBD1 (5 bases). Germline V gives CDR1 SGDLS, CDR2 YYNGEE. V was pared by 5 bases and J by 3 bases, with 12 bases between. This CDR3 is built from 13 residues. The CDR3 is CASRVEGDYEQYF. The CDR3 region has the DNA TGTGCCAGCAGGGTGGAAGGGGACTACGAGCAGTACTTC.

This rearrangement joins TRBV7-3 to TRBJ2-1; TRBD2 aligns across 9 bases. This CDR3 comprises 16 residues. The germline CDR1 and CDR2 sequences are SGHTA and FQGTGA. The J segment lost 10 bases and the V segment lost 0 bases, leaving 10 bases of the junction unmatched. The CDR3 region has the DNA TGTGCCAGCAGCTTAACGGGCGGGGGGGCCTTACGGGAGCAGTTCTTC. This codes for CASSLTGGGALREQFF.

The rearrangement links TRBV6-5 to TRBJ2-7; tentatively, D is TRBD1 (6 bases). Germline CDR1 MNHEY, CDR2 SVGAGI. The CDR3 length is 14 residues. The V end was cut by 6 bases, the J end by 6 bases, with 18 bases between. CDR3 amino acids: CASSPTITGSEQYF. CDR3 in DNA: TGTGCCAGCAGCCCCACTATTACAGGGTCCGAGCAGTACTTC.

The CDR3 sequence: CASSFGWGINTEAFF. As DNA, the CDR3 is TGTGCCAGCAGTTTTGGGTGGGGCATCAACACTGAAGCTTTCTTT. V is TRBV28 and J is TRBJ1-1, with a tentative D call TRBD1 (5 bases). This CDR3 has 15 amino acids. Germline loops: CDR1 MDHEN, CDR2 SYDVKM. V lost 3 bases and J 2 bases, leaving 13 bases between the germline ends.

The chain uses TRBV11-2 and TRBJ2-7, with TRBD2 matching 7 bases. Germline-derived CDR1 and CDR2 are SGHAT and FQNNGV. The CDR3 length is 13 residues. With 6 bases clipped from V and 0 bases from J, the junction kept 2 bases outside the gene matches. CDR3 in DNA: TGTGCCAGCAGTCCTAGCGGCTCCTACGAGCAGTACTTC. This translates into CASSPSGSYEQYF.

The rearrangement joins TRBV2 to TRBJ2-1, with D possibly TRBD2 on 5 matching bases. The V and J ends lost 4 bases and 10 bases respectively, with 20 bases between them. CDR1 and CDR2 from the germline V gene are SNHLY and FYNNEI. The CDR3 consists of 15 residues. For the CDR3, the DNA is TGTGCCAGCAGTGTACGAGTTTTGGTGACTATGGAGCAGTTCTTC. As protein: CASSVRVLVTMEQFF.

The genes are TRBV4-1 and TRBJ1-5; 7 bases match TRBD1. The germline CDR1 and CDR2 sequences are MGHRA and YSYEKL. CDR3 length equals 12 residues. Germline trimming cut 11 bases from V and 4 bases from J; bases unmatched to any gene: 5. The CDR3 sequence: CAGGTANQPQHF. The CDR3 DNA reads TGCGCCGGAGGGACAGCTAATCAGCCCCAGCATTTT.

The CDR3 region has the DNA TGTGCCAGCAGTTTGACTAGCGGGAGCACAGATACGCAGTATTTT. This translates into CASSLTSGSTDTQYF. The rearrangement links TRBV7-7 to TRBJ2-3; 10 bases fit TRBD2. The CDR3 is 15 amino acids. Per germline, CDR1 SSHAT and CDR2 FNYEAQ (reference sequence). J gave up 0 bases and V 6 bases, and 3 bases lay outside the gene matches.

The genes are TRBV19 and TRBJ2-3; D may be TRBD1 (6 bases). The V gene lost 8 bases and the J gene lost 5 bases, with 17 bases spanning the gap. This CDR3 region has 14 residues. Germline assignment: CDR1 LNHDA and CDR2 SQIVND (reference sequence). The CDR3 nucleotides are TGTGCCAGTTCGTCCGGGACAAACGGAGATACGCAGTATTTT. Translation: CASSSGTNGDTQYF.